A single sample gave rise to the 17 T cell receptor beta chains below, sequenced in a study of T cell repertoires in cytomegalovirus infection. Antigen specificity for these receptors is unknown. From the reads, TCRdb called clonotypes with MiXCR, one entry per CDR3 protein. The sample has approximately 1,000,000 distinct CDR3 sequences, roughly 30% seen once; the top ten hold about an eighth. The sequenced sample was cultured CD8+ T cells from PBMCs, obtained from culture after CMV antigen stimulation. Every receptor here comes from a human donor in good health (CMV status not recorded). Some clones in this sample may be carry-over from other donors' samples.

This clonotype showed up many times. J is TRBJ2-5 and V is TRBV7-2; 13 bases are a match to TRBD2. CDR3 length: 17 amino acids. Per germline, CDR1 SGHTA and CDR2 FQGNSA. V gave up 5 bases and J gave up 1 base; unmatched junction bases: 7. The CDR3 protein is CASSKRLAGGFQETQYF. As DNA, the CDR3 is TGTGCCAGCAGCAAACGACTAGCGGGGGGCTTCCAAGAGACCCAGTACTTC. The full variable domain, with the rest looked up from reference TRBV7-2 and TRBJ2-5, is GAGVSQSPSNKVTEKGKDVELRCDPISGHTALYWYRQSLGQGLEFLIYFQGNSAPDKSGLPSDRFSAERTGGSVSTLTIQRTQQEDSAVYLCASSKRLAGGFQETQYFGPGTRLLVL.

The V and J genes are TRBV27 and TRBJ1-4, with D tentatively TRBD1 (5 bases). V lost 7 bases, J lost 6 bases, and 21 bases lay in between. The CDR3 spans 16 residues. CDR1 and CDR2 (germline): MNHEY, SMNVEV (reference sequence). Here the CDR3 reads CASTATRGLADEKLFF. The CDR3 region has the DNA TGTGCCAGCACTGCAACTAGGGGACTCGCGGATGAAAAACTGTTTTTT.

This clonotype occurred a few times. The genes are TRBV14 and TRBJ1-2; D is undetermined. The germline V gene encodes CDR1 SGHDN and CDR2 FVKESK. The CDR3 is 13 amino acids. Trimming took off 0 bases at V and 8 bases at J, with 10 bases between the two ends. As DNA, the CDR3 is TGTGCCAGCAGCCAAGACGGAGGGCGAGGCTACACCTTC. Residues: CASSQDGGRGYTF.

The chain employs TRBV12-3 or TRBV12-4 and TRBJ2-7; TRBD2 is a possible D gene (6 bases). There are 12 residues in the CDR3. V was pared by 6 bases and J by 3 bases, with 9 bases between. In DNA, the CDR3 is TGTGCCAGCAGGGTGGGGGGCTACGAGCAGTACTTC. Translating it yields CASRVGGYEQYF.

CDR3 sequence: CASSWVPGQGVTGRNTEAFF. The CDR3 DNA reads TGTGCCAGCAGTTGGGTCCCGGGACAGGGAGTCACGGGGAGGAACACTGAAGCTTTCTTT. This chain connects TRBV2 to TRBJ1-1; 9 bases fit TRBD1. Germline values: CDR1 SNHLY, CDR2 FYNNEI. V dropped 5 bases and J dropped 1; count of bases not matched to a gene: 20. The CDR3 has 20 amino acids.

This clonotype was observed a few times. The chain couples TRBV12-3 or TRBV12-4 to TRBJ2-1; D possibly corresponds to TRBD2 (7 bases). V was clipped by 7 bases and J by 9 bases, with 13 bases between them. This CDR3 has 12 amino acids. The CDR3 DNA follows: TGTGCCAGCACTAGGGGGGGCGGTGAGCAGTTCTTC. Amino acid sequence: CASTRGGGEQFF.

This clonotype was picked up a small number of times. The rearrangement joins TRBV5-4 to TRBJ1-6; D call uncertain. This CDR3 is 15 amino acids long. The germline V and J ends were trimmed by 5 bases and 2 bases, with 11 bases remaining between them. Germline values: CDR1 SGHNT, CDR2 YYREEE (reference sequence). The CDR3, as DNA: TGTGCCAGCAGGCTCGGGGAGCCCTATAATTCACCCCTCCACTTT. Protein: CASRLGEPYNSPLHF.

This chain links TRBV7-2 with TRBJ2-7; TRBD2 matches at 7 bases. The length of the CDR3 is 13 residues. The junction had 4 bases not matched to a gene; V was cut back by 0 bases and J by 8 bases. Germline V gene lookup returns CDR1 SGHTA and CDR2 FQGNSA. CDR3 in amino acids: CASSLAGGYQQYV. In nucleotides, the CDR3 is TGTGCCAGCAGCTTAGCGGGGGGGTACCAGCAGTACGTC.

This clonotype was observed a few times. The chain carries TRBV6-2 or TRBV6-3 and TRBJ2-3; TRBD2 matches at 7 bases. In germline, CDR1 is MNHEY, CDR2 SVGEGT. Trimming took 8 bases from V and 7 from J; bases not matched to a gene: 12. This CDR3 is 14 amino acids long. The CDR3 coding sequence is TGTGCCAGCGCAACCCTTAGCGGGTCCCATACGCAGTATTTT. Its protein is CASATLSGSHTQYF.

A few counts support this clonotype. The V and J genes are TRBV7-6 and TRBJ2-1; TRBD2 aligns across 9 bases. V dropped 2 bases and J dropped 0; count of bases not matched to a gene: 5. This CDR3 spans 17 amino acids. Germline values: CDR1 SGHVS, CDR2 FNYEAQ. The CDR3 here is CASSLRGGGASYNEQFF. The CDR3, as DNA: TGTGCCAGCAGCTTACGAGGCGGGGGGGCCTCCTACAATGAGCAGTTCTTC.

The chain employs TRBV28 and TRBJ1-2; D possibly corresponds to TRBD1 (5 bases). The V end lost 3 bases, the J end lost 5 bases, and 10 bases lay between the germline ends. CDR3 length: 13 amino acids. CDR1 is MDHEN and CDR2 is SYDVKM in the germline V gene. The CDR3 DNA sequence: TGTGCCAGCAGTTTTGCAGGGTCTTATGGCTACACCTTC. This codes for CASSFAGSYGYTF.

The V gene is TRBV4-1, the J gene TRBJ1-5; no firm D call. CDR1 and CDR2 (germline): MGHRA, YSYEKL. V lost 1 base to trimming and J lost 1 base, with 8 bases between them. This CDR3 contains 15 residues. As DNA, the CDR3 is TGCGCCAGCAGCCAAGTAAAAGGGAGCAATCAGCCCCAGCATTTT. Its protein is CASSQVKGSNQPQHF.

The genes are TRBV10-3 and TRBJ2-7; the D is unclear. Germline V gene data show CDR1 as ENHRY and CDR2 as SYGVKD. V was pared by 4 bases and J by 2 bases, with 6 bases between. This CDR3 contains 12 residues. The CDR3 sequence is CAISGATYEQYF. In DNA form, the CDR3 reads TGTGCCATCAGTGGAGCGACCTACGAGCAGTACTTC.

This clonotype was recorded a few times. The chain combines TRBV2 with TRBJ2-7; no reliable D call. The CDR3 consists of 12 residues. The germline V gene has CDR1 SNHLY and CDR2 FYNNEI. V gave up 5 bases and J gave up 3 bases, with 8 bases separating them. Here the CDR3 DNA reads TGTGCCAGCAGTACGTTGGGCTACGAGCAGTACGTC. Translating gives CASSTLGYEQYV.

This clonotype was counted once. The genes are TRBV20-1 and TRBJ1-2; D not resolved. CDR3 length: 14 residues. Germline V gene data show CDR1 as DFQATT and CDR2 as SNEGSKA (reference sequence). Between the trimmed V and J ends, which lost 0 bases and 0 bases, there was a span of 8 bases. Written as DNA, the CDR3 is TGCAGTGCTAGAGAGGGGAGAGCTAACTATGGCTACACCTTC. Translated, it gives CSAREGRANYGYTF.

This clonotype was seen more than once but under ten times. V gene TRBV7-9 combines with J gene TRBJ1-1; D is unclear. Germline V gene lookup returns CDR1 SEHNR and CDR2 FQNEAQ (reference sequence). The germline V and J ends were trimmed by 5 bases and 1 base, with 11 bases remaining between them. The CDR3 loop spans 14 amino acids. CDR3 bases: TGTGCCAGCAGCCAGAGAGGCCCGAACACTGAAGCTTTCTTT. This sequence encodes CASSQRGPNTEAFF.

This chain connects TRBV6-6 to TRBJ1-4, with TRBD1 matching 7 bases. CDR1 and CDR2 from the germline V gene are MNHNY and SVGAGI (reference sequence). Trimming cost V 6 bases and J 5 bases; bases outside gene matches: 3. The CDR3 extends over 13 amino acids. CDR3 bases: TGTGCCAGCAGCCGGGGACAGAATGAAAAACTGTTTTTT. This sequence encodes CASSRGQNEKLFF.